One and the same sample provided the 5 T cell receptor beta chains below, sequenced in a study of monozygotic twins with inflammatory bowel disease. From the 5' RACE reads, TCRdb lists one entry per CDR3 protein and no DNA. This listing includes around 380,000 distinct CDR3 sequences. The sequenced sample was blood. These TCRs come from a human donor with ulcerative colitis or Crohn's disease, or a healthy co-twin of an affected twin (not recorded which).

CDR3 in amino acids: CASSPGAGAQETQYF. The genes are TRBV5-1 and TRBJ2-5; there is no DNA to check the TCRdb D call of TRBD1. Germline CDR1 SGHRS, CDR2 YFSETQ. The CDR3 runs 15 residues.

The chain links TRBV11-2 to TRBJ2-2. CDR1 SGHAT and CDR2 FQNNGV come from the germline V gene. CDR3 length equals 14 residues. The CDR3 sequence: CASSRLVATGELFF.

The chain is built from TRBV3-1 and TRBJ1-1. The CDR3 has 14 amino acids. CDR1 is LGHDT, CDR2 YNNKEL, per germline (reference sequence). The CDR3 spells CASSQVDMNTEAFF.

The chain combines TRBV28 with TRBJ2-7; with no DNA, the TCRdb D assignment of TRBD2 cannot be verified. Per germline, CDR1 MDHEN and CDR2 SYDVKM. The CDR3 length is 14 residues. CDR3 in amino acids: CASSLEGGGYEQYF.

This CDR3 reads CSARRDRGPRQYF. This chain links TRBV20-1 with TRBJ2-3; TCRdb calls TRBD1, which cannot be checked without DNA. The CDR3 spans 13 residues. Germline CDR1 DFQATT, CDR2 SNEGSKA (reference sequence).